The 24 T cell receptor beta chains below come from one sample, sequenced in a study of shared clonotypes between healthy human individuals. This table comes from immunoSEQ multiplex PCR, and its TCRdb copy is limited to in-frame clones, with some not included. Here the sample spans around 600,000 clones, 95% being singletons. Naive CD8 populations comprised CD45RO-negative cells positively selected for CCR7, excluding terminally differentiated effector memory CD45RA+ cells. The material sequenced was naive CD8+ T cells sorted from blood. The origin of the receptors is a woman aged 25 to 39 in good health.

The rearrangement joins TRBV28 to TRBJ2-7, with D unresolved. The ends were cut back, 3 bases at V and 5 bases at J, with 23 bases in the middle. CDR3 length: 17 amino acids. Germline-derived CDR1 and CDR2 are MDHEN and SYDVKM. The DNA for the CDR3 is TGTGCCAGCAGTTTTCCCCGTACCGGGCCCCCAGGCAACGAGCAGTACTTC. This codes for CASSFPRTGPPGNEQYF.

A word on this clone: The junction does not match germline at one end; this may be a read error. The chain uses TRBV13 and TRBJ2-7; 8 nucleotides align to TRBD1. The CDR3 spans 13 residues. Germline V CDR1 and CDR2: PRHDT, FYEKMQ (reference sequence). This chain's CDR3 is CASSLGDRDKFAF. CDR3 nucleotide sequence: TGTGCCAGCAGCTTAGGGGACAGGGACAAGTTCGCCTTC.

This sequence joins TRBV14 and TRBJ1-2; D is ambiguous. The ends were cut back, 1 base at V and 4 bases at J, with 13 bases in the middle. The CDR3 consists of 15 residues. CDR1 is SGHDN and CDR2 is FVKESK in the germline V gene. CDR3 DNA: TGTGCCAGCAGCCAAGCGCCAGGAGGACCCTATGGCTACACCTTC. This codes for CASSQAPGGPYGYTF.

This chain links TRBV5-6 with TRBJ2-6; 8 positions agree with TRBD2. Per germline, CDR1 SGHDT and CDR2 YYEEEE. This CDR3 has 17 residues. V shed 7 bases and J 1 base; nucleotides not matched to a gene: 10. CDR3 residues: CASSSGGAFSGANVLTF. The CDR3 DNA reads TGTGCCAGCTCGAGCGGGGGTGCCTTTTCTGGGGCCAACGTCCTGACTTTC. Combining the CDR3 with reference TRBV5-6 and TRBJ2-6 gives the whole variable domain DAGVTQSPTHLIKTRGQQVTLRCSPKSGHDTVSWYQQALGQGPQFIFQYYEEEERQRGNFPDRFSGHQFPNYSSELNVNALLLGDSALYLCASSSGGAFSGANVLTFGAGSRLTVL.

V and J are TRBV14 and TRBJ1-4; D remains unclear. The germline CDR1 and CDR2 sequences are SGHDN and FVKESK. The CDR3 has 17 residues. Trimming cost V 1 base and J 0 bases, with 12 bases left between them. CDR3 loop: CASSQGPFPSTNEKLFF. CDR3 nucleotide sequence: TGTGCCAGCAGCCAAGGTCCCTTCCCTTCAACTAATGAAAAACTGTTTTTT.

The chain employs TRBV9 and TRBJ2-1; maybe TRBD1 (6 bases). From germline, CDR1 is SGDLS and CDR2 YYNGEE. This CDR3 contains 18 residues. V was shortened by 0 bases and J by 5 bases, with 21 bases between the two germline ends. The CDR3 DNA reads as TGTGCCAGCAGCGTAGTCCAGGGGCTCGGCTGGGCCGACAATGAGCAGTTCTTC. Residues: CASSVVQGLGWADNEQFF. The whole variable domain, remainder taken from reference TRBV9 and TRBJ2-1, is DSGVTQTPKHLITATGQRVTLRCSPRSGDLSVYWYQQSLDQGLQFLIQYYNGEERAKGNILERFSAQQFPDLHSELNLSSLELGDSALYFCASSVVQGLGWADNEQFFGPGTRLTVL.

This chain connects TRBV28 to TRBJ2-7; the D gene is possibly TRBD2 (6 bases). Trimming removed 2 bases from V and 4 bases from J, with 15 bases in between. Germline V lookup: CDR1 MDHEN, CDR2 SYDVKM. The CDR3 loop spans 15 amino acids. The DNA of the CDR3 is TGTGCCAGCAGTTTAATGCGGGGTAGGTTGTACGAGCAGTACTTC. This translates into CASSLMRGRLYEQYF.

On this clone itself: Additional DNA sequences in this sample encode the identical CDR3. This chain uses TRBV27 with TRBJ1-2; maybe TRBD1 (5 bases). V lost 2 bases and J 0 bases, leaving 7 bases between the germline ends. CDR3 length: 14 amino acids. Germline V gene lookup returns CDR1 MNHEY and CDR2 SMNVEV (reference sequence). The CDR3 DNA reads as TGTGCCAGCAGTTTAGGGGGGGCTAACTATGGCTACACCTTC. Translated: CASSLGGANYGYTF.

The J gene is TRBJ2-5, the V gene TRBV2, with a weak D call TRBD1 (6 bases). The DNA end lines up better with TRBJ2-7; the J call may be wrong. Looked up from germline, CDR1 is SNHLY and CDR2 is FYNNEI. The length of the CDR3 is 15 residues. CDR3 coding DNA: TGTGCCAGCAGTGAATACGGGACAACAACCTACGAGCAGTACTTC. Amino acid sequence: CASSEYGTTTYEQYF.

The V call is TRBV15, the J call TRBJ2-1; TRBD2 aligns across 11 bases. The CDR3 length is 17 residues. The junction had 9 bases not matched to a gene; V was cut back by 0 bases and J by 8 bases. The germline gives CDR1 LNHNV, CDR2 YYDKDF (reference sequence). The CDR3 loop reads CATSRDRELAGEDEQFF. CDR3 coding DNA: TGTGCCACCAGCAGAGATCGGGAACTAGCGGGAGAAGATGAGCAGTTCTTC.

CDR3 sequence reads: CASSEFGGYSNQPQHF. The CDR3 coding sequence is TGTGCCAGCAGTGAATTTGGGGGGTATAGCAATCAGCCCCAGCATTTT. The V call is TRBV6-1, the J call TRBJ1-5, with TRBD1 as a possible D gene (5 bases). The V end was cut by 2 bases, the J end by 0 bases, with 11 bases between. The germline V gene encodes CDR1 MNHNS and CDR2 SASEGT. The CDR3 is made up of 16 amino acids.

The chain employs TRBV5-4 and TRBJ2-7; D unresolved. This CDR3 is built from 15 residues. Germline V gene data show CDR1 as SGHNT and CDR2 as YYREEE (reference sequence). Trimming left V 0 bases short and J 2 bases short, with 12 bases between. CDR3 in DNA: TGTGCCAGCAGCTTGGGGCGAGGACCCACCTACGAGCAGTACTTC. It translates to CASSLGRGPTYEQYF.

The count of this clone is one. The V gene is TRBV29-1, the J gene TRBJ2-1, with 8 nucleotides matching TRBD2. Germline loops: CDR1 SQVTM, CDR2 ANQGSEA. There are 16 residues in the CDR3. Germline trimming cut 2 bases from V and 0 bases from J; bases unmatched to any gene: 6. The CDR3 reads CSVESLAGSSYNEQFF. The CDR3 DNA sequence: TGCAGCGTTGAATCGCTAGCGGGCAGCTCCTACAATGAGCAGTTCTTC.

Only one count was recorded for this clone. The genes are TRBV19 and TRBJ1-5; D gene ambiguous. V lost 8 bases and J lost 2, with 10 bases in between. The CDR3 sequence is 13 residues long. The germline gives CDR1 LNHDA, CDR2 SQIVND (reference sequence). CDR3 in amino acids: CASRELGNQPQHF. In DNA form, the CDR3 reads TGTGCCAGTCGAGAACTGGGCAATCAGCCCCAGCATTTT.

The gene calls are TRBV2 and TRBJ1-1; 7 nucleotides align to TRBD1. With V trimmed by 3 bases and J by 5 bases, 6 bases remained unmatched. Per germline, CDR1 SNHLY and CDR2 FYNNEI. The CDR3 contains 14 residues. Here the CDR3 reads CASSEYRGRTEAFF. The CDR3 nucleotides read TGTGCCAGCAGTGAGTACAGGGGTAGGACTGAAGCTTTCTTT.

This clone appeared once. The rearrangement links TRBV27 to TRBJ1-4; D is undetermined. With 0 bases removed from V and 3 bases from J, the gap between germline ends came to 2 bases. Per germline, CDR1 MNHEY and CDR2 SMNVEV (reference sequence). The CDR3 is 13 residues long. The CDR3 coding sequence is TGTGCCAGCAGTTTATCGCCTAATGAAAAACTGTTTTTT. This codes for CASSLSPNEKLFF.

The V call is TRBV7-3, the J call TRBJ2-1; D possibly matches TRBD1 or TRBD2 (5 bases each). Germline CDR1 reads SGHTA; CDR2 reads FQGTGA. The V end lost 5 bases, the J end lost 0 bases, and 11 bases lay between the germline ends. The CDR3 is 15 amino acids. CDR3 bases: TGTGCCAGCAGCCTTGGGGGTGGCTCCTACAATGAGCAGTTCTTC. Protein product: CASSLGGGSYNEQFF. Based on the CDR3 plus reference TRBV7-3 and TRBJ2-1, the full variable domain is GAGVSQTPSNKVTEKGKYVELRCDPISGHTALYWYRQSLGQGPEFLIYFQGTGAADDSGLPNDRFFAVRPEGSVSTLKIQRTERGDSAVYLCASSLGGGSYNEQFFGPGTRLTVL.

The chain combines TRBV28 with TRBJ2-1; D remains unclear. Germline assignment: CDR1 MDHEN and CDR2 SYDVKM. There are 15 residues in the CDR3. V lost 3 bases to trimming and J lost 6 bases, with 15 bases between them. The CDR3 protein is CASSFLDFSGNEQFF. The CDR3 nucleotides read TGTGCCAGCAGTTTTTTAGACTTTTCCGGCAATGAGCAGTTCTTC.

V is TRBV27 and J is TRBJ2-7; tentative D call: TRBD2 (6 bases). The V end was cut by 6 bases, the J end by 0 bases, with 18 bases between. CDR1 and CDR2 (germline): MNHEY, SMNVEV (reference sequence). The CDR3 covers 16 residues. The CDR3 reads CASRGGGGFSSYEQYF. The CDR3 DNA sequence: TGTGCCAGCAGGGGGGGTGGGGGTTTTAGCTCCTACGAGCAGTACTTC.

This CDR3 reads CASREGAARGNTIYF. CDR3 nucleotide sequence: TGTGCCAGCAGGGAGGGGGCTGCGCGTGGAAACACCATATATTTT. The chain is built from TRBV28 and TRBJ1-3, with 7 positions matching TRBD1. Germline V gives CDR1 MDHEN, CDR2 SYDVKM. The CDR3 covers 15 residues. Unmatched junction bases numbered 8, after V lost 6 bases and J lost 3 bases.

The V call is TRBV15, the J call TRBJ2-7, with D unresolved. The germline V gene has CDR1 LNHNV and CDR2 YYDKDF (reference sequence). Trimming took 5 bases from V and 7 from J, leaving 21 bases between them. The length of the CDR3 is 15 residues. CDR3 bases: TGTGCCACCAGCGAGAACCCCGGGCTGGGTGGAGAGCAGTACTTC. It specifies CATSENPGLGGEQYF.

The V and J genes are TRBV9 and TRBJ1-1, with D unresolved. Per the germline V gene, CDR1 is SGDLS and CDR2 is YYNGEE. CDR3 length: 13 residues. V lost 1 base and J 4 bases, leaving 8 bases between the germline ends. The CDR3 protein is CASSVLDGTEAFF. In nucleotides, the CDR3 is TGTGCCAGCAGCGTACTGGACGGCACTGAAGCTTTCTTT.

V gene TRBV9 combines with J gene TRBJ1-2; tentative D call: TRBD1 (5 bases). This CDR3 contains 16 residues. Trimming removed 0 bases from V and 6 bases from J, with 18 bases in between. The V gene's germline CDR1 is SGDLS and CDR2 YYNGEE. The CDR3 DNA reads TGTGCCAGCAGCGTAGGAGGGGACCAAGGTCGCAATGGCTACACCTTC. It specifies CASSVGGDQGRNGYTF.

This chain uses TRBV19 with TRBJ2-7; the D is unclear. In germline, CDR1 is LNHDA, CDR2 SQIVND (reference sequence). V shed 0 bases and J shed 5 bases, with 11 bases lying between them. The CDR3 has 14 amino acids. The CDR3 DNA follows: TGTGCCAGTAGTATAGATCGCGAGGTGAACGAGCAGTACTTC. Protein sequence: CASSIDREVNEQYF.